A selection of T cell receptor beta chains follows, all from one sample in a study of radiotherapy plus CTLA-4 blockade in lung cancer. Sequencing was performed with immunoSEQ multiplex PCR; in TCRdb, only in-frame clones are kept and a portion is missing. The sample has 70,000 to 100,000 clones, around 87% seen once; the top ten hold just over 2%. The sample here was peripheral blood, taken from a patient treated with radiotherapy plus ipilimumab. These receptors all stem from a human donor with non-small cell lung cancer who had a partial response to radiotherapy plus ipilimumab. The CDR3 runs from the conserved cysteine through the conserved F or W. The D gene is left open where the match is weak. A row's size may be missing; if present it is once, few, many or a size class.

>TRBV19|TRBJ2-2|-|TRBD2
CATQGLVRAGELFF
TGTGCCACCCAGGGACTAGTCAGGGCCGGGGAGCTGTTTTTT
>TRBV7-9|TRBJ2-5|-|TRBD1
CASSLIGGQTQETQYF
TGTGCCAGCAGCTTAATTGGGGGACAGACGCAAGAGACCCAGTACTTC
>TRBV7-2|TRBJ2-5|-|TRBD2
CASSSPPGLAGVHF
TGTGCCAGCAGCTCTCCCCCGGGACTAGCGGGAGTCCACTTC
>TRBV15|TRBJ2-1|-|TRBD1
CATSRYGGQGADEQFF
TGTGCCACCAGCCGCTATGGGGGACAGGGGGCCGATGAGCAGTTCTTC
>TRBV7-9|TRBJ1-4|few|-
CASMGGLGEKLFF
TGTGCCAGCATGGGCGGGTTAGGGGAAAAACTGTTTTTT
>TRBV18|TRBJ1-2|-|TRBD1
CASSPPPGGMYGYTF
TGTGCCAGCTCACCGCCCCCAGGGGGCATGTATGGCTACACCTTC
>TRBV11-3|TRBJ1-2|-|-
CASSHVGGNGYTF
TGTGCCAGCAGCCACGTTGGCGGGAATGGCTACACCTTC
>TRBV7-3|TRBJ1-2|-|-
CASSLIRDTGPNGYTF
TGTGCCAGCAGCTTAATTCGGGACACCGGACCAAATGGCTACACCTTC
>TRBV6-1|TRBJ1-1|once|-
CASSDEISLPEAFF
TGTGCCAGCAGTGACGAGATATCGTTACCTGAAGCTTTCTTT
>TRBV12-5|TRBJ2-1|-|TRBD2
CASGLLAGASNEQFF
TGTGCTAGTGGTTTGCTCGCGGGAGCTTCCAATGAGCAGTTCTTC
>TRBV6-5|TRBJ1-5|few|-
CASSYWTDHQPQHF
TGTGCCAGCAGTTATTGGACAGACCATCAGCCCCAGCATTTT
>TRBV6-5|TRBJ1-2|-|-
CASSYSIGQGVYGYTF
TGTGCCAGCAGTTACTCGATTGGGCAGGGCGTCTATGGCTACACCTTC
>TRBV28|TRBJ2-7|-|TRBD2
CASSLLRGVHEQYF
TGTGCCAGCAGTTTGTTGCGGGGGGTCCACGAGCAGTACTTC
>TRBV7-9|TRBJ1-2|-|TRBD1
CASSLSGTGDGYTF
TGTGCCAGCAGCTTATCCGGGACAGGGGATGGCTACACCTTC
>TRBV28|TRBJ1-2|-|TRBD1
CASSYRQGYGYTF
TGTGCCAGCAGTTACCGACAGGGCTATGGCTACACCTTC
>TRBV6-1|TRBJ1-1|-|TRBD1
CASSGGWTGWFTEAFF
TGTGCCAGCAGTGGGGGTTGGACAGGGTGGTTCACTGAAGCTTTCTTT
>TRBV30|TRBJ2-5|-|-
CAWRRGATGRETQYF
TGTGCCTGGAGGAGGGGGGCGACAGGGCGGGAGACCCAGTACTTC
>TRBV7-9|TRBJ1-1|-|TRBD1
CASSRPQGGTEAFF
TGTGCCAGCAGCCGCCCACAGGGGGGCACTGAAGCTTTCTTT
>TRBV11-3|TRBJ2-1|-|-
CASSLAGVLNEQFF
TGTGCCAGCAGCTTAGCGGGGGTCCTCAATGAGCAGTTCTTC
>TRBV27|TRBJ2-1|-|TRBD2
CASTLAGSGTNEQFF
TGTGCCAGCACCCTAGCGGGGAGCGGTACCAATGAGCAGTTCTTC
>TRBV6-1|TRBJ2-7|-|-
CASSETSAIAGPEQYF
TGTGCCAGCAGTGAAACCTCAGCCATTGCTGGGCCCGAGCAGTACTTC
>TRBV28|TRBJ1-4|-|-
CASSLGGTNEKLFF
TGTGCCAGCAGTTTGGGGGGTACTAATGAAAAACTGTTTTTT
>TRBV11-2|TRBJ2-5|-|-
CASSLGNAQGETQYF
TGTGCCAGCAGCTTAGGAAATGCTCAGGGAGAGACCCAGTACTTC
>TRBV5-4|TRBJ1-1|-|TRBD1
CASSWGGQGAIEAFF
TGTGCCAGCAGCTGGGGCGGGCAGGGGGCAATCGAAGCTTTCTTT
>TRBV5-1|TRBJ2-2|-|TRBD1
CASSRTGEAGELFF
TGCGCCAGCTCCCGGACAGGGGAGGCCGGGGAGCTGTTTTTT
>TRBV10-1|TRBJ2-2|-|TRBD2
CASIVGRAEPNTGELFF
TGCGCCAGCATCGTGGGGAGGGCAGAGCCGAACACCGGGGAGCTGTTTTTT